This T cell receptor beta chain was sequenced for a study of OX40 agonist ivuxolimab in advanced cancers. Overall study: Patients received the agonistic anti-OX40 (CD134) antibody ivuxolimab. Notes on the study in general: Doses of 0.1 to 3.0 mg/kg were accompanied by clonal expansion of CD4+ and CD8+ blood T cells by week 6. Patients with a partial response at 0.1-3.0 mg/kg had among the lowest clonal expansion.

TCRdb keeps only in-frame clones here, not all; method: immunoSEQ multiplex PCR. The sample lists tens of thousands of clones; 87% were seen once. Germline CDR1 and CDR2: SGHVS and FNYEAQ. CDR3 size: 15 residues. Trimming removed 6 bases from V and 6 bases from J; junction bases left unmatched: 10. Notes on this clone: Antigen: not known.

The rearrangement joins TRBV7-6 to TRBJ2-2, with 7 bases identical to TRBD2. The clonotype comes from an adult with an advanced solid tumor such as melanoma, head and neck, liver or kidney cancer. The sequenced sample was CD4+ or CD8+ T cells sorted from blood, obtained in a trial of the OX40 agonist ivuxolimab. CDR3 nucleotides: TGTGCCAGCAGGCGGGAGTTTGTTTCGCCCGGGGAGCTGTTTTTT. This translates into CASRREFVSPGELFF.